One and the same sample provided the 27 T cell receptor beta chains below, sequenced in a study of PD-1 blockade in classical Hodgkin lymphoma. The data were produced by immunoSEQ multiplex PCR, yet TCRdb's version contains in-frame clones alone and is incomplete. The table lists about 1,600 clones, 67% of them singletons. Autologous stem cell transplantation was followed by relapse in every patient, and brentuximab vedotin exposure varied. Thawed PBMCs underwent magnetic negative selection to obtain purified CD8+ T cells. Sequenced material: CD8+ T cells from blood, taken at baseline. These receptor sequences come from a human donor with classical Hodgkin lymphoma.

CDR3 region: CASSSGLAGSYNEQFF. CDR3 DNA sequence: TGTGCCAGCAGCTCCGGCCTAGCGGGATCCTACAATGAGCAGTTCTTC. The V gene is TRBV28, the J gene TRBJ2-1, with 9 bases fitting TRBD2. Germline loops: CDR1 MDHEN, CDR2 SYDVKM. Germline trimming cut 6 bases from V and 1 base from J; bases unmatched to any gene: 7. This CDR3 has 16 residues.

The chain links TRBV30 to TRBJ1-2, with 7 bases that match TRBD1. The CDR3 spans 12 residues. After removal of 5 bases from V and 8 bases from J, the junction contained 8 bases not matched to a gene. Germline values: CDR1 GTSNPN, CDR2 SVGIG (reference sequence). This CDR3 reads CAWDRVGEGYTF. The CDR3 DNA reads TGTGCCTGGGACAGGGTGGGGGAAGGCTACACCTTC.

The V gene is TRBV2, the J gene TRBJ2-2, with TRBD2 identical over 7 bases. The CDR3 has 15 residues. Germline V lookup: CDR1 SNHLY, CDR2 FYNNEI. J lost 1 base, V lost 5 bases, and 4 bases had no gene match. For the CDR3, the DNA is TGTGCCAGCAGTACCGGGACTATGAACACCGGGGAGCTGTTTTTT. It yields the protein CASSTGTMNTGELFF.

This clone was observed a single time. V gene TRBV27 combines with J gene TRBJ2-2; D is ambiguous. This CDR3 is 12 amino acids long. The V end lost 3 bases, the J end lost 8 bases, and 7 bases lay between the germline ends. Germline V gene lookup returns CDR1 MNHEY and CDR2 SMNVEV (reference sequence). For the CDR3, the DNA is TGTGCCAGCAGTTTCGCGGAGGGGGAGCTGTTTTTT. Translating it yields CASSFAEGELFF.

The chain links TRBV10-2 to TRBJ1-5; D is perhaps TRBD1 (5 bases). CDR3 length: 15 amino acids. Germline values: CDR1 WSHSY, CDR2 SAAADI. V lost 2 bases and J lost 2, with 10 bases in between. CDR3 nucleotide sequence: TGCGCCAGCAGTGAGCGGGGCACGGGCAATCAGCCCCAGCATTTT. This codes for CASSERGTGNQPQHF.

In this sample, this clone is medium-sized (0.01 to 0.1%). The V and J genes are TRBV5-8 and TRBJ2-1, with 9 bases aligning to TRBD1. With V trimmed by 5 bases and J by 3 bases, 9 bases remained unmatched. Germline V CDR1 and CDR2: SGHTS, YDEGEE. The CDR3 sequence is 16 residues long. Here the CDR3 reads CASSITGTGLYNEQFF. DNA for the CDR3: TGTGCCAGCAGTATTACCGGGACAGGGCTCTACAATGAGCAGTTCTTC.

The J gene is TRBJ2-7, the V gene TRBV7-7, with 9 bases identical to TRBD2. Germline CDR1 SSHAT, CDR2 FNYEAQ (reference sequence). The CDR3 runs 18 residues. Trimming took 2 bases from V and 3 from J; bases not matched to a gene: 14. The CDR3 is CASSLTTSGPPSYYEQYF. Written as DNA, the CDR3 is TGTGCCAGCAGCTTAACCACTAGCGGGCCACCATCATACTACGAGCAGTACTTC.

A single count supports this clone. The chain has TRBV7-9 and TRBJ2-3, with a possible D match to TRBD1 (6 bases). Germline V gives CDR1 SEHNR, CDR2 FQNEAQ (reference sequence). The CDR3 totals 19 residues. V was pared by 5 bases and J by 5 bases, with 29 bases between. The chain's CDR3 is CASSPGAVGGELGEDTQYF. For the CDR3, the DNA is TGTGCCAGCAGCCCAGGGGCGGTTGGTGGCGAGTTAGGGGAAGATACGCAGTATTTT.

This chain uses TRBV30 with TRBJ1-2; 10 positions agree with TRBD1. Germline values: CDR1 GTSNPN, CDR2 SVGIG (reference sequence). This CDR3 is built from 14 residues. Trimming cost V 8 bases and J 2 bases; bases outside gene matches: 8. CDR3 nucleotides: TGTGCCGGGTGGAGACAGGGGGCCAACTATGGCTACACCTTC. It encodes CAGWRQGANYGYTF.

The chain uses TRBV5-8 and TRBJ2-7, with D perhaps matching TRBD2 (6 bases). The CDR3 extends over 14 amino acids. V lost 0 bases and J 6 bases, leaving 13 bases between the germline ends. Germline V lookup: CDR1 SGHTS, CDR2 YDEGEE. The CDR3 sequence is CASSLVGSAGEQYF. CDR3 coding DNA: TGTGCCAGCAGCTTGGTCGGGAGCGCGGGCGAGCAGTACTTC.

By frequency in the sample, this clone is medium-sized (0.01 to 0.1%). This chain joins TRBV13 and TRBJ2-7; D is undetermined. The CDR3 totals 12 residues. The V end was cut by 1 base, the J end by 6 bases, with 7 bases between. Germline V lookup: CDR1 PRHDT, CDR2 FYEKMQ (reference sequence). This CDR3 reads CASSLASIEQYF. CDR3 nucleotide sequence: TGTGCCAGCAGCTTAGCAAGTATCGAGCAGTACTTC.

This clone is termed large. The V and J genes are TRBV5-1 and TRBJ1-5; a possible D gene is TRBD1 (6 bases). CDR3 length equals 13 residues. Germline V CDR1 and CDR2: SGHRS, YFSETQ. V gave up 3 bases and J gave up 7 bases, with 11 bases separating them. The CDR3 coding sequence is TGCGCCAGCAGCTCATCAGGGGACCAGCCCCAGCATTTT. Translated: CASSSSGDQPQHF. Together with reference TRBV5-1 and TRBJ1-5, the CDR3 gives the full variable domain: KAGVTQTPRYLIKTRGQQVTLSCSPISGHRSVSWYQQTPGQGLQFLFEYFSETQRNKGNFPGRFSGRQFSNSRSEMNVSTLELGDSALYLCASSSSGDQPQHFGDGTRLSIL.

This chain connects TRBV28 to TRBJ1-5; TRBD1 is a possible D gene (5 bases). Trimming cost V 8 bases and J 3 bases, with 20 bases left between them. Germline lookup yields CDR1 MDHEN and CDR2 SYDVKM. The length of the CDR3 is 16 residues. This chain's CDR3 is CASVQGLWRYNQPQHF. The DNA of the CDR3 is TGTGCCAGCGTGCAGGGTCTTTGGAGGTACAATCAGCCCCAGCATTTT.

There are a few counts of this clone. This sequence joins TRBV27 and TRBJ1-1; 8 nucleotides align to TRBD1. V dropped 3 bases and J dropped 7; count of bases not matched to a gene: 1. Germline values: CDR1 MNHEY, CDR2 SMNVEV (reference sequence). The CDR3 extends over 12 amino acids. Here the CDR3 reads CASSLDRVEAFF. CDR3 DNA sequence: TGTGCCAGCAGTTTGGACAGGGTTGAAGCTTTCTTT.

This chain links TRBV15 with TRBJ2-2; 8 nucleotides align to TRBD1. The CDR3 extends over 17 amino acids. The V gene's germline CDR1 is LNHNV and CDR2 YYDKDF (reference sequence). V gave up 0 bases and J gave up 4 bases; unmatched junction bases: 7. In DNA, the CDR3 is TGTGCCACCAGCAGAGAAGTTAGGACAGGGAGCACCGGGGAGCTGTTTTTT. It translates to CATSREVRTGSTGELFF.

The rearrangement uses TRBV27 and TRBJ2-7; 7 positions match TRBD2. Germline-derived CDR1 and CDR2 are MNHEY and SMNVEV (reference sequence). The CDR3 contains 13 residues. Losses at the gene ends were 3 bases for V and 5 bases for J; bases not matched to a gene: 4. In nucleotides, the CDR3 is TGTGCCAGCAGTTTGGGGGGGTCAAACGAGCAGTACTTC. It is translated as CASSLGGSNEQYF.

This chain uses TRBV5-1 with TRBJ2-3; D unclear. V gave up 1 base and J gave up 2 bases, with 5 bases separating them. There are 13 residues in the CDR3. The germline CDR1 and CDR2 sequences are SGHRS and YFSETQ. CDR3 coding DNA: TGCGCCAGCAGCTTGCAGATCACAGATACGCAGTATTTT. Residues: CASSLQITDTQYF.

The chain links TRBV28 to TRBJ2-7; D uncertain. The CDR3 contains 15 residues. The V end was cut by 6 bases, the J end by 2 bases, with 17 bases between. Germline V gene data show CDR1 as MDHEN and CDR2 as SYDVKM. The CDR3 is CASSSGPDGTYEQYF. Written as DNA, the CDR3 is TGTGCCAGCAGCTCCGGGCCCGACGGCACCTACGAGCAGTACTTC. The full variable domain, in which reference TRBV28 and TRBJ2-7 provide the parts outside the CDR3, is DVKVTQSSRYLVKRTGEKVFLECVQDMDHENMFWYRQDPGLGLRLIYFSYDVKMKEKGDIPEGYSVSREKKERFSLILESASTNQTSMYLCASSSGPDGTYEQYFGPGTRLTVT.

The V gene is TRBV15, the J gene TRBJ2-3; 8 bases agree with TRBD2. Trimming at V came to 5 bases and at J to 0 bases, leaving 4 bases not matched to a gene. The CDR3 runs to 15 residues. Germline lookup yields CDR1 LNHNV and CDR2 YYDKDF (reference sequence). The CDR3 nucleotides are TGTGCCACCAGCCTGGCGGGGGGTAGCACAGATACGCAGTATTTT. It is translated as CATSLAGGSTDTQYF.

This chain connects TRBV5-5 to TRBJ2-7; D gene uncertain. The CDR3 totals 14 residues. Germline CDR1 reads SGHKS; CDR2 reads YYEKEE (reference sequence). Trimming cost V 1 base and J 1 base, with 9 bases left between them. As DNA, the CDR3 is TGTGCCAGCAGCTTGAATGCAATTTCCTACGAGCAGTACTTC. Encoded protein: CASSLNAISYEQYF. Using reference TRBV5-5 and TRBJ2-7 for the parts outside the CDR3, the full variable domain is DAGVTQSPTHLIKTRGQQVTLRCSPISGHKSVSWYQQVLGQGPQFIFQYYEKEERGRGNFPDRFSARQFPNYSSELNVNALLLGDSALYLCASSLNAISYEQYFGPGTRLTVT.

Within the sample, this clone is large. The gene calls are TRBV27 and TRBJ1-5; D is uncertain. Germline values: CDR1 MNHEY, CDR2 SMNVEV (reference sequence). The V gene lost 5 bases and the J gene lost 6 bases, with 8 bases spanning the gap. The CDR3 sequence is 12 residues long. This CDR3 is CASSPLGQPQHF. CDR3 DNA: TGTGCCAGCAGTCCCCTAGGTCAGCCCCAGCATTTT.

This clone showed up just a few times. The CDR3 loop reads CASSRTLYEQYF. In nucleotides, the CDR3 is TGTGCCAGCAGCCGGACCCTCTACGAGCAGTACTTC. The chain joins TRBV5-5 to TRBJ2-7; no firm D call. Germline loops: CDR1 SGHKS, CDR2 YYEKEE (reference sequence). Trimming stripped 4 bases from V and 3 bases from J, with 8 bases between. This CDR3 comprises 12 residues.

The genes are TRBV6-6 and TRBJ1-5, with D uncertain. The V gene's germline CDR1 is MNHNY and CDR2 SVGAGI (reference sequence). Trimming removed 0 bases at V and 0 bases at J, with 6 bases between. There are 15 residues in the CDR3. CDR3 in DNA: TGTGCCAGCAGTTACTCTGGGAGTAGCAATCAGCCCCAGCATTTT. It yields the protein CASSYSGSSNQPQHF.

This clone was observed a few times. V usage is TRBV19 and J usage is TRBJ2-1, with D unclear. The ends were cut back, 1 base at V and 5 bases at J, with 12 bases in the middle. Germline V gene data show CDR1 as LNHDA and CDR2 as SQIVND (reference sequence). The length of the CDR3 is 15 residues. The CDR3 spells CASSIGPLEHNEQFF. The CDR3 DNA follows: TGTGCCAGTAGTATAGGCCCCCTTGAACACAATGAGCAGTTCTTC.

Here the CDR3 reads CASSSPPRGMNTEAFF. DNA for the CDR3: TGTGCCAGCAGCTCGCCCCCGAGGGGGATGAACACTGAAGCTTTCTTT. The V gene is TRBV13, the J gene TRBJ1-1, with D maybe TRBD1 (6 bases). The CDR3 has 16 residues. The germline V and J ends were trimmed by 4 bases and 0 bases, with 15 bases remaining between them. Germline V CDR1 and CDR2: PRHDT, FYEKMQ (reference sequence).

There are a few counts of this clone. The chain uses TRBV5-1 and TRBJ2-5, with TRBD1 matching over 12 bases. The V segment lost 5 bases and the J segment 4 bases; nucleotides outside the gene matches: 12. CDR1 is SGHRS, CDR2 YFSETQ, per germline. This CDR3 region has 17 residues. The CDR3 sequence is CASRRGTGGGSIETQYF. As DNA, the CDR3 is TGCGCCAGCAGACGGGGGACAGGGGGCGGGTCGATAGAGACCCAGTACTTC.

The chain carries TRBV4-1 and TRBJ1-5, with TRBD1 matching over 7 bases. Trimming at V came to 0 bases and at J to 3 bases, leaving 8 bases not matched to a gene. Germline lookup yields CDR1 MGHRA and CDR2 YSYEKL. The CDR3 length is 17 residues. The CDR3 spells CASSQDSGQNFNQPQHF. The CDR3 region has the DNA TGCGCCAGCAGCCAAGATTCGGGACAGAATTTCAATCAGCCCCAGCATTTT.